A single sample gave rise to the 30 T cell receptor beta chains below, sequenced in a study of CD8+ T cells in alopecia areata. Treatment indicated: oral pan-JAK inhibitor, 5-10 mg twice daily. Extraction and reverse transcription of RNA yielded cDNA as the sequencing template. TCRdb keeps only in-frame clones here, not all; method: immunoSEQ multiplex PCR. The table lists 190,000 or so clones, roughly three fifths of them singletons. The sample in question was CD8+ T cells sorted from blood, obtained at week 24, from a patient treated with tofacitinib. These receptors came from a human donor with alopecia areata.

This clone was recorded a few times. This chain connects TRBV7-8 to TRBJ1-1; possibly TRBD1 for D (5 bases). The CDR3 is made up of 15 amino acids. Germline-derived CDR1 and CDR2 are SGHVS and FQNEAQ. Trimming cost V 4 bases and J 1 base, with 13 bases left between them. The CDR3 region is CASSSLGPGNTEAFF. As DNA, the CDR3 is TGTGCCAGCAGCTCCCTGGGGCCGGGGAACACTGAAGCTTTCTTT. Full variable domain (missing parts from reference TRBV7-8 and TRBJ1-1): GAGVSQSPRYKVAKRGQDVALRCDPISGHVSLFWYQQALGQGPEFLTYFQNEAQLDKSGLPSDRFFAERPEGSVSTLKIQRTQQEDSAVYLCASSSLGPGNTEAFFGQGTRLTVV.

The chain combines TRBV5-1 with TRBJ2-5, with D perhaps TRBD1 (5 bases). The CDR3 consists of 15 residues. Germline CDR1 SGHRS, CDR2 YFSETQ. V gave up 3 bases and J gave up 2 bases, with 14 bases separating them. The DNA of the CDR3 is TGCGCCAGCAGCTCCTGGGTGACAGCTCAAGAGACCCAGTACTTC. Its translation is CASSSWVTAQETQYF.

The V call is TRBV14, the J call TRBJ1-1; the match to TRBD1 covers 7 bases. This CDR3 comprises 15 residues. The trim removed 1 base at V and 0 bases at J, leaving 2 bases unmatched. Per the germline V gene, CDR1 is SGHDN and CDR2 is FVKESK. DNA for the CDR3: TGTGCCAGCAGCCAAGTGGGACAGATGAACACTGAAGCTTTCTTT. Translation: CASSQVGQMNTEAFF.

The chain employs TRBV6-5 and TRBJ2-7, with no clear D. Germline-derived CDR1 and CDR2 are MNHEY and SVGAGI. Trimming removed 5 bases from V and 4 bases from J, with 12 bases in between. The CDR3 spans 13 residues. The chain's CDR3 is CASSVQPGYEQYF. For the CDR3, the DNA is TGTGCCAGCAGTGTCCAACCGGGTTACGAGCAGTACTTC.

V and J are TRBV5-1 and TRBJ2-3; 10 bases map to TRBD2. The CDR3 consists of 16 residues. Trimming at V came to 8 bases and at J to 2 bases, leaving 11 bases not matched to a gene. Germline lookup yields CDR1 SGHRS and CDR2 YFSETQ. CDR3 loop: CASSITTSGTTDTQYF. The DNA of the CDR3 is TGCGCCAGTTCAATTACTACTAGCGGGACCACAGATACGCAGTATTTT.

CDR3 in DNA: TGTGCCAGCAGTTTATGGGCTAGCGGGGGAAATGAGCAGTTCTTC. This codes for CASSLWASGGNEQFF. The chain employs TRBV27 and TRBJ2-1, with 10 bases aligning to TRBD2. Germline V gene data show CDR1 as MNHEY and CDR2 as SMNVEV (reference sequence). The V and J ends lost 1 base and 7 bases, in that order; junction bases with no gene match: 4. The CDR3 has 15 residues.

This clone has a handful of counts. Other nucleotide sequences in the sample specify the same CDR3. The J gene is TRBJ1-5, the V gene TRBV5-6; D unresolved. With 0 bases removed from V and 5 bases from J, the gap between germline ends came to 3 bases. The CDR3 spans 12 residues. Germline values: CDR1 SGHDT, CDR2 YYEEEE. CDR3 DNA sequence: TGTGCCAGCAGCTTGGGTGATCAGCCCCAGCATTTT. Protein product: CASSLGDQPQHF.

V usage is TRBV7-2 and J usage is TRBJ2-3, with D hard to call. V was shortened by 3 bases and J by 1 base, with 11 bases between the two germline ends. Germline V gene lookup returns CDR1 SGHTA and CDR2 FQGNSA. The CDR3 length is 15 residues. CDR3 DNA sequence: TGTGCCAGCAGCTTGGCCCGTAGTCGCACAGATACGCAGTATTTT. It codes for CASSLARSRTDTQYF.

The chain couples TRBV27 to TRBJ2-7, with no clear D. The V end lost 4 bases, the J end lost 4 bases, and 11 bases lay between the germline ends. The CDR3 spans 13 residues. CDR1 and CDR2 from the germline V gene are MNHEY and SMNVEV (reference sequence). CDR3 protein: CASSWGFQYEQYF. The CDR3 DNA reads TGTGCCAGCAGTTGGGGTTTTCAGTACGAGCAGTACTTC.

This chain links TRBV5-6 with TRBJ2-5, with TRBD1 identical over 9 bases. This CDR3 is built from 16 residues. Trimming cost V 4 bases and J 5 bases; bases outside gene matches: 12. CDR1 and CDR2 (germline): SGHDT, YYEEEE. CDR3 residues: CASSQLTGGPAETQYF. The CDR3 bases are TGTGCCAGCAGCCAATTAACAGGGGGCCCGGCGGAGACCCAGTACTTC.

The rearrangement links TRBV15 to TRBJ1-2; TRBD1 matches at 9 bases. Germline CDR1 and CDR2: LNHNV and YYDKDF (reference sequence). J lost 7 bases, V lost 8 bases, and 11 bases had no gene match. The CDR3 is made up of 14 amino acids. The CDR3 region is CATHKAGTGFGYTF. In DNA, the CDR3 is TGTGCCACCCACAAGGCCGGGACAGGGTTTGGCTACACCTTC. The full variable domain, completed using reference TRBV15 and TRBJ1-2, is DAMVIQNPRYQVTQFGKPVTLSCSQTLNHNVMYWYQQKSSQAPKLLFHYYDKDFNNEADTPDNFQSRRPNTSFCFLDIRSPGLGDTAMYLCATHKAGTGFGYTFGSGTRLTVV.

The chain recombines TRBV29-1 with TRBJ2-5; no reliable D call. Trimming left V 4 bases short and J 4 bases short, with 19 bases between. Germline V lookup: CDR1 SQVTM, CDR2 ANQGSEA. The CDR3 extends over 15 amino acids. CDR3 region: CSVVIPYYNLETQYF. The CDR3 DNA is TGCAGCGTTGTAATCCCCTACTACAACCTAGAGACCCAGTACTTC.

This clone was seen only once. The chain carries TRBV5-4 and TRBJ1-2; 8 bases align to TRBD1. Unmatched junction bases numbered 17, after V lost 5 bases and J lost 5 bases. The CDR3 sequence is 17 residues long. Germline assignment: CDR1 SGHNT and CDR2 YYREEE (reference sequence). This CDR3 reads CASSPDRGFPGPYGYTF. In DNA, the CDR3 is TGTGCCAGCAGTCCAGACAGGGGATTCCCTGGCCCATATGGCTACACCTTC.

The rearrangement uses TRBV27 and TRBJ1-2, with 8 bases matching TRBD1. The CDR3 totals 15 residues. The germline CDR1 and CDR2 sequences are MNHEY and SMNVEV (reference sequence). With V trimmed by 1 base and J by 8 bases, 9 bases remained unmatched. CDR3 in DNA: TGTGCCAGCAGTTTATTTCAGGGGGCGGTAGGGGGCTACACCTTC. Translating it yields CASSLFQGAVGGYTF.

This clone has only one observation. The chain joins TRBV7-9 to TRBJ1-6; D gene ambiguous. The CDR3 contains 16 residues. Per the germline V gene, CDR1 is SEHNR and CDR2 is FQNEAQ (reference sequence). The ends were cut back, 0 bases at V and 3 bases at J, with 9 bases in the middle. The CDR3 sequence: CASSLARYGYNSPLHF. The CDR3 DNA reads TGTGCCAGCAGCTTAGCGCGCTACGGCTATAATTCACCCCTCCACTTT.

The CDR3 DNA sequence: TGCGCCAGCAGCAATCAACCGGGGGTGAATCAGCCCCAGCATTTT. This encodes CASSNQPGVNQPQHF. The chain joins TRBV5-1 to TRBJ1-5; the D gene is possibly TRBD1 (5 bases). The V gene's germline CDR1 is SGHRS and CDR2 YFSETQ. The CDR3 length is 15 residues. Trimming took off 4 bases at V and 4 bases at J, with 15 bases between the two ends.

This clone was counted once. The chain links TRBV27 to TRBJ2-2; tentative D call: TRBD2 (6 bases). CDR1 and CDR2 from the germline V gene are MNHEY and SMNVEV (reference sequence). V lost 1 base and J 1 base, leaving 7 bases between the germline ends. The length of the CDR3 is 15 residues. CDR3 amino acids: CASSLWGVNTGELFF. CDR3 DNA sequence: TGTGCCAGCAGTTTATGGGGGGTGAACACCGGGGAGCTGTTTTTT.

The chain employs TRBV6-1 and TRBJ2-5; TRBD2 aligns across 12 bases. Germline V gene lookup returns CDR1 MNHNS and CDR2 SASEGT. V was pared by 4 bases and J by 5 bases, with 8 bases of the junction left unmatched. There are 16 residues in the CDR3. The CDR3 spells CASSGLAGDLRETQYF. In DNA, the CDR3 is TGTGCCAGCAGTGGACTAGCGGGGGACCTCCGGGAGACCCAGTACTTC.

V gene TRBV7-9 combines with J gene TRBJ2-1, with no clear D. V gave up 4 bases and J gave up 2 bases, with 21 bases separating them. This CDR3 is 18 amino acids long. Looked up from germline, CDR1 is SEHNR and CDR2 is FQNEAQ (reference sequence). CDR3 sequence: CASSSMVEWNGAYNEQFF. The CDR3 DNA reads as TGTGCCAGCAGCTCGATGGTGGAATGGAATGGGGCCTACAATGAGCAGTTCTTC.

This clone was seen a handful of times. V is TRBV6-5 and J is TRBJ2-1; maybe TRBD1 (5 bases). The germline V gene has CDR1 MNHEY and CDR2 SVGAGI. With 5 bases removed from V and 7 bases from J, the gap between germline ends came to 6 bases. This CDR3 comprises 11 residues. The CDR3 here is CASSDSNEQFF. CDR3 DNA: TGTGCCAGCAGTGACAGTAATGAGCAGTTCTTC.

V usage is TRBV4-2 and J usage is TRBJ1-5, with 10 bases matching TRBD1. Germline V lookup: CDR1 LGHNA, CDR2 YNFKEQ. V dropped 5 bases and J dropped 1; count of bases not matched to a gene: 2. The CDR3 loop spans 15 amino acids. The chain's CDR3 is CASSLDRGSNQPQHF. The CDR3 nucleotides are TGTGCCAGCAGCTTGGACAGGGGGAGCAATCAGCCCCAGCATTTT.

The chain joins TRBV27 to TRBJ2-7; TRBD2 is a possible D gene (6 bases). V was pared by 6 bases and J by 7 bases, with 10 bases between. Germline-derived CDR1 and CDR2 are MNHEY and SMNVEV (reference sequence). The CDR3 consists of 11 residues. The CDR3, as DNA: TGTGCCAGCAGCCGGGCGGGGGAGCAGTACTTC. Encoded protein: CASSRAGEQYF.

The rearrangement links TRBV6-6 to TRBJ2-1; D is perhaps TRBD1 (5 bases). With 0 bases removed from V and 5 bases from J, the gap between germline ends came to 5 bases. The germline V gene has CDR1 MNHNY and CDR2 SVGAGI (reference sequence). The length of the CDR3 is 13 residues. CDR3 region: CASSYSRDNEQFF. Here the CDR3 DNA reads TGTGCCAGCAGTTACTCCAGGGACAATGAGCAGTTCTTC.

The DNA of the CDR3 is TGTGCCAGCAGCTCCTCGCAGGAGCTCAATGAGCAGTTCTTC. Amino acid sequence: CASSSSQELNEQFF. V is TRBV7-7 and J is TRBJ2-1; D is unclear. Trimming removed 4 bases at V and 6 bases at J, with 13 bases between. CDR1 and CDR2 (germline): SSHAT, FNYEAQ (reference sequence). CDR3 length: 14 residues.

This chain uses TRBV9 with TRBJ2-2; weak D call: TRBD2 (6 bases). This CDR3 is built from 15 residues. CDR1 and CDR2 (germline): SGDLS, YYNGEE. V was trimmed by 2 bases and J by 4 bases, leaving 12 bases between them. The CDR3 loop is CASSVATSGTGELFF. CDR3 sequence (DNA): TGTGCCAGCAGCGTTGCGACTAGTGGCACCGGGGAGCTGTTTTTT.

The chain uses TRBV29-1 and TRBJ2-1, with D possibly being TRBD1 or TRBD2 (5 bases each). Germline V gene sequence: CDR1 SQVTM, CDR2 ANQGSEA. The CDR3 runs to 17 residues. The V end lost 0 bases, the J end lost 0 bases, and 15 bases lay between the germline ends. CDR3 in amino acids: CSVEDLAGQRSYNEQFF. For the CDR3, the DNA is TGCAGCGTTGAAGATCTAGCCGGACAACGCTCCTACAATGAGCAGTTCTTC.

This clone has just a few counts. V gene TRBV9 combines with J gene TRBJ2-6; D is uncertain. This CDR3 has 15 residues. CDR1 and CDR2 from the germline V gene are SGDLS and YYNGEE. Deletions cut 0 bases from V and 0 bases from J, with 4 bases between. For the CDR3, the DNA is TGTGCCAGCAGCGTAGGGCTCTCTGGGGCCAACGTCCTGACTTTC. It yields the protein CASSVGLSGANVLTF.

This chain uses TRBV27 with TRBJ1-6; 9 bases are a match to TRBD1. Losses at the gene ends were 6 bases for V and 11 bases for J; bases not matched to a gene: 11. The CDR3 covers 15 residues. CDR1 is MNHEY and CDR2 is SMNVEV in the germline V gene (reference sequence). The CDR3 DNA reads TGTGCCAGCAGGTGGGACAGGGCGCCTTATGCACCCCTCCACTTT. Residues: CASRWDRAPYAPLHF.

CDR3 residues: CAWTGGEHYGYTF. The CDR3 DNA reads as TGTGCCTGGACAGGGGGCGAACACTATGGCTACACCTTC. V and J are TRBV30 and TRBJ1-2, with 8 bases aligning to TRBD1. The CDR3 covers 13 residues. In germline, CDR1 is GTSNPN, CDR2 SVGIG (reference sequence). V gave up 4 bases and J gave up 3 bases; unmatched junction bases: 4.

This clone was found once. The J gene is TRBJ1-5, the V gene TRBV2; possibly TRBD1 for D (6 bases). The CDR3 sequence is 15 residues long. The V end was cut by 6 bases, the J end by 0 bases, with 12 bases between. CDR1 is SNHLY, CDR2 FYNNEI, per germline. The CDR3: CASREGEYSNQPQHF. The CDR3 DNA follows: TGTGCCAGCAGGGAGGGGGAGTATAGCAATCAGCCCCAGCATTTT.